This passage covers 17 T cell receptor beta chains from one sample sequenced in a study of early T cells in non-severe SARS-CoV-2 infection. TCRdb re-analysed the 5' RACE reads in MiXCR, keeping a single row per CDR3 protein. The table records tens of thousands of distinct CDR3 sequences, roughly 6.6% of them present only once. Sequencing used whole blood. The source of these receptors is an adult who was a healthcare worker with PCR-confirmed SARS-CoV-2 infection or an uninfected control (not recorded which).

The chain carries TRBV3-1 and TRBJ1-3, with a weak D call TRBD1 (5 bases). Trimming left V 5 bases short and J 2 bases short, with 13 bases between. The CDR3 runs 15 residues. CDR1 is LGHDT, CDR2 YNNKEL, per germline (reference sequence). CDR3 nucleotides: TGTGCCAGCAGCTTACGATGGGGCACTGGAAACACCATATATTTT. It is translated as CASSLRWGTGNTIYF.

The sample holds many counts of this clonotype. V is TRBV30 and J is TRBJ2-3; D possibly corresponds to TRBD1 (5 bases). The CDR3 totals 13 residues. Germline V lookup: CDR1 GTSNPN, CDR2 SVGIG (reference sequence). The ends were cut back, 2 bases at V and 4 bases at J, with 10 bases in the middle. CDR3 nucleotides: TGTGCCTGGAGTAGACAGTTTGCAGATACGCAGTATTTT. Residues: CAWSRQFADTQYF.

This clonotype was seen repeatedly, ten times or more. The chain combines TRBV6-1 with TRBJ2-1, with D hard to call. Trimming removed 4 bases at V and 8 bases at J, with 9 bases between. The length of the CDR3 is 12 residues. CDR1 and CDR2 (germline): MNHNS, SASEGT. This CDR3 reads CASSAQIHEQFF. The CDR3 DNA reads as TGTGCCAGCAGTGCCCAGATCCATGAGCAGTTCTTC.

As concerns this clonotype: A read error is possible here, since a much larger clone lies one base away. The J gene is TRBJ2-1, the V gene TRBV12-3 or TRBV12-4; 10 nucleotides align to TRBD2. This CDR3 has 18 residues. The CDR3 loop reads CASSLRTSGEITYIEQFF. CDR3 DNA: TGTGCCAGCAGTCTCCGGACTAGCGGCGAGATAACCTACATTGAGCAGTTCTTC.

Ten or more counts support this clonotype. The chain carries TRBV27 and TRBJ1-5, with 9 bases identical to TRBD1. The CDR3 is 14 amino acids. The J segment lost 6 bases and the V segment lost 6 bases, leaving 6 bases of the junction unmatched. Germline lookup yields CDR1 MNHEY and CDR2 SMNVEV (reference sequence). The CDR3 sequence is CASRGQGMGQPQHF. The CDR3 coding sequence is TGTGCCAGCAGGGGACAGGGAATGGGTCAGCCCCAGCATTTT.

This clonotype was seen ten or more times. This rearrangement joins TRBV15 to TRBJ2-5; D is possibly TRBD1 (5 bases). V lost 2 bases and J 3 bases, leaving 13 bases between the germline ends. Germline CDR1 and CDR2: LNHNV and YYDKDF (reference sequence). This CDR3 region has 15 residues. CDR3 protein: CATSRRQTVEETQYF. The DNA of the CDR3 is TGTGCCACCAGCAGAAGACAGACGGTGGAAGAGACCCAGTACTTC.

This clonotype came up many times. V gene TRBV20-1 combines with J gene TRBJ2-1; the D gene could be TRBD1 or TRBD2 (5 bases each). The germline V and J ends were trimmed by 1 base and 4 bases, with 17 bases remaining between them. Germline V gene sequence: CDR1 DFQATT, CDR2 SNEGSKA (reference sequence). The CDR3 is 16 residues long. The DNA for the CDR3 is TGCAGTGCTAGAGTTGTCAGGGCGGGTTTTTACAATGAGCAGTTCTTC. The encoded protein is CSARVVRAGFYNEQFF.

The table lists this clonotype with a few counts. V and J are TRBV4-1 and TRBJ2-4; tentatively, D is TRBD1 or TRBD2 (5 bases each). V lost 2 bases and J 11 bases, leaving 10 bases between the germline ends. Germline CDR1 reads MGHRA; CDR2 reads YSYEKL. The CDR3 totals 12 residues. In DNA, the CDR3 is TGCGCCAGCAGCCAACAGGGAGAGGTTCAGTACTTC. Amino acids: CASSQQGEVQYF.

At least ten counts were recorded for this clonotype. CDR3 bases: TGTGCCAGCAGAAGGGGAGGCAATCAGCCCCAGCATTTT. Its protein product is CASRRGGNQPQHF. V is TRBV12-3 or TRBV12-4 and J is TRBJ1-5; perhaps TRBD1 as D (5 bases). The CDR3 extends over 13 amino acids. The V and J ends lost 6 bases and 2 bases respectively, with 8 bases between them.

V is TRBV9 and J is TRBJ2-1; 7 bases are shared with TRBD1. The length of the CDR3 is 15 residues. The J segment lost 5 bases and the V segment lost 4 bases, leaving 9 bases of the junction unmatched. CDR1 SGDLS and CDR2 YYNGEE come from the germline V gene. CDR3 region: CASSWGTDPHNEQFF. For the CDR3, the DNA is TGTGCCAGCAGCTGGGGGACAGACCCCCACAATGAGCAGTTCTTC.

This clonotype was detected only a few times. The chain joins TRBV7-2 to TRBJ2-7, with no clear D. V gave up 5 bases and J gave up 2 bases, with 13 bases separating them. The CDR3 spans 14 residues. Germline V gene sequence: CDR1 SGHTA, CDR2 FQGNSA. The CDR3 spells CASSPYPDPYEQYF. CDR3 sequence (DNA): TGTGCCAGCAGCCCGTATCCTGATCCCTACGAGCAGTACTTC.

The V gene is TRBV2, the J gene TRBJ2-5; 9 bases are a match to TRBD2. J gave up 4 bases and V 6 bases, and 6 bases lay outside the gene matches. Germline V gene sequence: CDR1 SNHLY, CDR2 FYNNEI. The CDR3 length is 14 residues. The CDR3, as DNA: TGTGCCAGCAGGCCGGGAGCGGGAGGAGAGACCCAGTACTTC. It codes for CASRPGAGGETQYF.

This clonotype was counted many times. The V and J genes are TRBV12-3 or TRBV12-4 and TRBJ1-1, with a weak D call TRBD1 (5 bases). The V and J ends lost 3 bases and 2 bases respectively, with 10 bases between them. This CDR3 contains 14 residues. Written as DNA, the CDR3 is TGTGCCAGCAGTTTTGACAGTATTAACACTGAAGCTTTCTTT. It yields the protein CASSFDSINTEAFF.

This clonotype was counted only a few times. This chain uses TRBV30 with TRBJ1-3, with no clear D. V was clipped by 7 bases and J by 3 bases, with 22 bases between them. The CDR3 covers 16 residues. In germline, CDR1 is GTSNPN, CDR2 SVGIG (reference sequence). The CDR3 bases are TGTGCCTCCCCATCCCAGACACCCGTCGGTGGAAACACCATATATTTT. This sequence encodes CASPSQTPVGGNTIYF.

This clonotype has just a few counts. The chain couples TRBV7-8 to TRBJ2-2; perhaps TRBD1 as D (6 bases). Trimming removed 1 base from V and 0 bases from J, with 9 bases in between. The CDR3 consists of 16 residues. Looked up from germline, CDR1 is SGHVS and CDR2 is FQNEAQ. CDR3 DNA: TGTGCCAGCAGCTTAGGGACAGTTGCGAACACCGGGGAGCTGTTTTTT. It specifies CASSLGTVANTGELFF.

The rearrangement uses TRBV4-3 and TRBJ2-3; D possibly corresponds to TRBD2 (6 bases). The V and J ends lost 6 bases and 6 bases respectively, with 13 bases between them. This CDR3 comprises 13 residues. Germline CDR1 reads LGHNA; CDR2 reads YSLEER. CDR3 nucleotide sequence: TGCGCCAGCAGTAGTCGGGAGAGGGATACGCAGTATTTT. Translated: CASSSRERDTQYF.

This clonotype has a count of ten or more. The rearrangement joins TRBV20-1 to TRBJ1-1; D ambiguous. The CDR3 sequence is 13 residues long. The germline gives CDR1 DFQATT, CDR2 SNEGSKA (reference sequence). V was clipped by 1 base and J by 3 bases, with 9 bases between them. In DNA form, the CDR3 reads TGCAGTGCTAGAGTTTCACGGGACACTGAAGCTTTCTTT. It codes for CSARVSRDTEAFF.